The 18 T cell receptor beta chains below come from one sample, sequenced in a study of regulatory T cells in long-lasting Graves disease. Time point given: newly diagnosed GD, antithyroid drugs for less than 3 months. TCR sequences were obtained from RNA taken from PBMCs. CDR3-region Arm-PCR and iRepertoire HTBI primers produced the TCR beta libraries. Each CDR3 protein gets one entry after TCRdb re-called the multiplex PCR reads with MiXCR. Of 350,000 to 450,000 distinct CDR3 sequences in the sample, just under 15% were seen once. The same data also contributed to another study, on T cells in Graves' hyperthyroidism and ophthalmopathy.

Sample: peripheral blood mononuclear cells (PBMCs), taken at new diagnosis, from a patient treated with antithyroid drugs. The receptors here all came from a young woman with Graves disease.

This clonotype was recorded at least ten times. This chain joins TRBV5-1 and TRBJ2-7; a possible D gene is TRBD1 (5 bases). Germline V CDR1 and CDR2: SGHRS, YFSETQ. With 4 bases removed from V and 0 bases from J, the gap between germline ends came to 11 bases. The CDR3 loop spans 14 amino acids. This CDR3 reads CASSIDSYSYEQYF. DNA of the CDR3: TGCGCCAGCAGCATCGACAGTTACTCCTACGAGCAGTACTTC.

CDR3 region: CASSLQSSTGELFF. The CDR3 DNA reads as TGTGCCAGCAGCCTGCAGAGTAGCACCGGGGAGCTGTTTTTT. The chain uses TRBV12-3 or TRBV12-4 and TRBJ2-2; D ambiguous. Trimming removed 6 bases at V and 4 bases at J, with 12 bases between. This CDR3 contains 14 residues.

In its sample, this clonotype was seen many times. The chain carries TRBV24-1 and TRBJ2-3; TRBD2 matches at 16 bases. CDR1 and CDR2 (germline): KGHDR, SFDVKD. V shed 3 bases and J 4 bases; nucleotides not matched to a gene: 3. This CDR3 region has 17 residues. The CDR3 coding sequence is TGTGCCACCAGTGATGGGGGACTAGCGGGAGGGGCAGATACGCAGTATTTT. Amino acid sequence: CATSDGGLAGGADTQYF.

Worth noting for this clonotype: A much larger clone lies a single base off, so this may be a read error. The chain recombines TRBV6-6 with TRBJ2-3, with D possibly TRBD2 on 5 matching bases. Germline V CDR1 and CDR2: MNHNY, SVGAGI (reference sequence). The CDR3 is 17 residues long. Written as DNA, the CDR3 is TGTGCCAGCAGTTACTCGGAGGAGATGGGGATTACAGATACGCGGTATTTT. This encodes CASSYSEEMGITDTRYF.

This clonotype was recorded at least ten times. This chain joins TRBV28 and TRBJ1-1, with D possibly being TRBD1 (5 bases). The V end lost 8 bases, the J end lost 7 bases, and 17 bases lay between the germline ends. Germline V gene data show CDR1 as MDHEN and CDR2 as SYDVKM. This CDR3 is built from 13 residues. For the CDR3, the DNA is TGTGCCAGCGGGGACGCCGGGGCGGGTGAAGCTTTCTTT. It encodes CASGDAGAGEAFF.

This chain uses TRBV7-9 with TRBJ1-2; D perhaps matches TRBD1 (5 bases). The CDR3 has 14 amino acids. V was clipped by 5 bases and J by 4 bases, with 14 bases between them. From germline, CDR1 is SEHNR and CDR2 FQNEAQ (reference sequence). CDR3 loop: CASSPRDLRYGYTF. For the CDR3, the DNA is TGTGCCAGCAGCCCACGGGACTTACGCTATGGCTACACCTTC.

This clonotype has just a few counts. The chain combines TRBV14 with TRBJ2-5; the D gene is possibly TRBD1 (6 bases). Looked up from germline, CDR1 is SGHDN and CDR2 is FVKESK. CDR3 size: 15 residues. V was trimmed by 0 bases and J by 0 bases, leaving 8 bases between them. The CDR3 protein is CASSQDRGHQETQYF. CDR3 sequence (DNA): TGTGCCAGCAGCCAAGACAGGGGACACCAAGAGACCCAGTACTTC. The complete variable domain, with remaining parts taken from reference TRBV14 and TRBJ2-5, reads EAGVTQFPSHSVIEKGQTVTLRCDPISGHDNLYWYRRVMGKEIKFLLHFVKESKQDESGMPNNRFLAERTGGTYSTLKVQPAELEDSGVYFCASSQDRGHQETQYFGPGTRLLVL.

This clonotype was counted between two and nine times. This may come from a read error, since a much larger clone is one base off. CDR3 region: CASGLARTSGSLNEQFF. CDR3 DNA: TGTGCCAGCGGTTTAGCCCGGACTAGCGGGAGTCTTAATGAGCAGTTCTTC. This chain uses TRBV12-3 or TRBV12-4 with TRBJ2-1; TRBD2 matches 13 bases. The CDR3 totals 17 residues.

The chain is built from TRBV6-5 and TRBJ1-3; D gene uncertain. Germline V gives CDR1 MNHEY, CDR2 SVGAGI. The length of the CDR3 is 17 residues. V was trimmed by 2 bases and J by 0 bases, leaving 14 bases between them. This CDR3 reads CASSYGKLANSGNTIYF. DNA of the CDR3: TGTGCCAGCAGTTACGGGAAACTGGCCAACTCTGGAAACACCATATATTTT.

This clonotype was recorded a few times. This may stem from a read error, because a much larger clone lies one nucleotide away. This chain joins TRBV7-2 and TRBJ2-7, with TRBD1 matching 8 bases. Trimming at V came to 1 base and at J to 0 bases, leaving 2 bases not matched to a gene. This CDR3 is built from 15 residues. Germline V gene data show CDR1 as SGHTA and CDR2 as FQGNSA. CDR3 nucleotides: TGTGCCAGCAGCTTAGTGACAGGGGCCTCCTACGAGCAGTACTTC. Translation gives CASSLVTGASYEQYF.

This clonotype has a count of ten or more. The chain joins TRBV6-1 to TRBJ1-6; no reliable D call. This CDR3 is 14 amino acids long. The V gene's germline CDR1 is MNHNS and CDR2 SASEGT. V gave up 2 bases and J gave up 6 bases, with 8 bases separating them. The CDR3 nucleotides read TGTGCCAGCAGTGAAAGGGCAGCTAATTCACCCCTCCACTTT. It yields the protein CASSERAANSPLHF.

This clonotype was detected many times. The rearrangement uses TRBV11-2 and TRBJ2-1; tentative D call: TRBD1 (5 bases). Germline CDR1 reads SGHAT; CDR2 reads FQNNGV. V lost 4 bases, J lost 6 bases, and 10 bases lay in between. The CDR3 runs 13 residues. The CDR3 region is CASSSSRGNEQFF. DNA of the CDR3: TGTGCCAGCAGCTCCTCAAGGGGCAATGAGCAGTTCTTC.

The table lists this clonotype with many counts. This chain joins TRBV12-3 or TRBV12-4 and TRBJ2-7; no firm D call. Trimming removed 6 bases from V and 6 bases from J, with 9 bases in between. This CDR3 spans 11 amino acids. The CDR3 DNA follows: TGTGCCAGCAGCTTGGGCACCGAGCAGTACTTC. It is translated as CASSLGTEQYF.

This clonotype was found many times. This chain joins TRBV11-2 and TRBJ2-1; 9 bases fit TRBD2. Unmatched junction bases numbered 10, after V lost 5 bases and J lost 8 bases. The CDR3 loop spans 15 amino acids. Germline CDR1 SGHAT, CDR2 FQNNGV. The CDR3 is CASSPVRTSEDEQFF. The CDR3 DNA reads TGTGCCAGCAGCCCCGTCCGGACTAGCGAGGATGAGCAGTTCTTC. The variable domain in full, completed from reference TRBV11-2 and TRBJ2-1, reads EAGVAQSPRYKIIEKRQSVAFWCNPISGHATLYWYQQILGQGPKLLIQFQNNGVVDDSQLPKDRFSAERLKGVDSTLKIQPAKLEDSAVYLCASSPVRTSEDEQFFGPGTRLTVL.

This clonotype was counted many times. This sequence joins TRBV15 and TRBJ2-7; no definite D call. Germline CDR1 LNHNV, CDR2 YYDKDF (reference sequence). The V and J ends lost 0 bases and 2 bases respectively, with 8 bases between them. The CDR3 has 14 residues. For the CDR3, the DNA is TGTGCCACCAGCAGAGATCTGCTAACCTACGAGCAGTACTTC. Protein product: CATSRDLLTYEQYF.

The table lists this clonotype with many counts. V is TRBV30 and J is TRBJ2-3; D gene ambiguous. V was clipped by 1 base and J by 6 bases, with 2 bases between them. Germline CDR1 is GTSNPN and CDR2 is SVGIG (reference sequence). The CDR3 has 10 residues. The CDR3 spells CAWSADTQYF. The CDR3 nucleotides read TGTGCCTGGAGTGCCGATACGCAGTATTTT. The full variable domain, completed using reference TRBV30 and TRBJ2-3, is SQTIHQWPATLVQPVGSPLSLECTVEGTSNPNLYWYRQAAGRGLQLLFYSVGIGQISSEVPQNLSASRPQDRQFILSSKKLLLSDSGFYLCAWSADTQYFGPGTRLTVL.

This clonotype was observed many times. This rearrangement joins TRBV2 to TRBJ1-2; D gene unclear. Germline V gives CDR1 SNHLY, CDR2 FYNNEI. With 2 bases removed from V and 7 bases from J, the gap between germline ends came to 5 bases. This CDR3 contains 11 residues. CDR3 sequence: CASSEPRGYTF. The CDR3 region has the DNA TGTGCCAGCAGTGAACCGCGTGGCTACACCTTC.

There are many counts of this clonotype. V is TRBV12-3 or TRBV12-4 and J is TRBJ2-1; D possibly corresponds to TRBD2 (6 bases). V lost 3 bases and J lost 1, with 10 bases in between. The length of the CDR3 is 15 residues. The CDR3 bases are TGTGCCAGCAGTTTCGGGAGAACGTCCTACAATGAGCAGTTCTTC. Translation gives CASSFGRTSYNEQFF.